This entry lists 31 T cell receptor beta chains sequenced from one sample in a study of T cell responses to AZD1222 COVID-19 vaccine. Assay used: immunoSEQ multiplex PCR; TCRdb lists only in-frame clones, some missing. Of 65,000 to 80,000 clones in the sample, 83% were seen once. Sequencing was performed on peripheral blood, taken 28 days after the second AZD1222 dose. The receptors here all came from an adult who received the AZD1222 COVID-19 vaccine.

The chain links TRBV12-3 or TRBV12-4 to TRBJ2-7; 7 nucleotides line up with TRBD1. Trimming at V came to 6 bases and at J to 5 bases, leaving 7 bases not matched to a gene. The CDR3 sequence is 13 residues long. The DNA for the CDR3 is TGTGCCAGCAGCCAGACAGGGTTGGACGAGCAGTACTTC. Its protein is CASSQTGLDEQYF.

As DNA, the CDR3 is TGTGCCAGCACCCGACAGGAACCGATCTCTGGAAACACCATATATTTT. Protein sequence: CASTRQEPISGNTIYF. The chain uses TRBV11-2 and TRBJ1-3, with a weak D call TRBD1 (6 bases). Trimming removed 7 bases from V and 0 bases from J, with 16 bases in between. The CDR3 covers 16 residues. Germline assignment: CDR1 SGHAT and CDR2 FQNNGV.

This clone was recorded only once. The chain links TRBV2 to TRBJ2-7, with TRBD2 identical over 15 bases. The J segment lost 2 bases and the V segment lost 3 bases, leaving 8 bases of the junction unmatched. The CDR3 is 18 amino acids. Germline-derived CDR1 and CDR2 are SNHLY and FYNNEI. The DNA for the CDR3 is TGTGCCAGCAGTGAGAGGACTAGCGGGAGGGGAAAACCCTACGAGCAGTACTTC. This sequence encodes CASSERTSGRGKPYEQYF.

J is TRBJ2-3 and V is TRBV28; TRBD1 matches at 7 bases. The CDR3 has 17 amino acids. V was clipped by 1 base and J by 4 bases; unmatched bases: 11. The germline CDR1 and CDR2 sequences are MDHEN and SYDVKM. Here the CDR3 DNA reads TGTGCCAGCAGTTTATCCATCCCCGGGACAGCCGCAGATACGCAGTATTTT. It translates to CASSLSIPGTAADTQYF.

The chain carries TRBV5-1 and TRBJ1-1; 9 bases map to TRBD1. The V and J ends lost 4 bases and 4 bases, in that order; junction bases with no gene match: 8. CDR3 length equals 15 residues. The germline V gene encodes CDR1 SGHRS and CDR2 YFSETQ. In DNA form, the CDR3 reads TGCGCCAGCAGCCTCGGGAGACAGGGGGGCACTGAAGCTTTCTTT. Amino acid sequence: CASSLGRQGGTEAFF.

The V gene is TRBV3-1 (or the pseudogene TRBV3-2), the J gene TRBJ1-4, with D possibly matching TRBD1 (6 bases). Germline V lookup: CDR1 LGHDT, CDR2 YNNKEL (reference sequence). CDR3 length: 14 residues. With 6 bases removed from V and 2 bases from J, the gap between germline ends came to 10 bases. DNA for the CDR3: TGTGCCAGCAGTACAGGGCGCACTAATGAAAAACTGTTTTTT. It encodes CASSTGRTNEKLFF.

This chain uses TRBV27 with TRBJ2-2; 13 bases agree with TRBD2. Germline CDR1 reads MNHEY; CDR2 reads SMNVEV (reference sequence). The V segment lost 8 bases and the J segment 3 bases; nucleotides outside the gene matches: 15. This CDR3 is built from 19 residues. CDR3 nucleotide sequence: TGTGCCAGCGCTATCGATACTAGCGGGAGGGCCGTGTACACCGGGGAGCTGTTTTTT. It encodes CASAIDTSGRAVYTGELFF.

V and J are TRBV18 and TRBJ1-1; TRBD1 is a possible D gene (6 bases). The CDR3 is 15 residues long. Germline V gene lookup returns CDR1 KGHSH and CDR2 LQKENI. Trimming took 4 bases from V and 1 from J, leaving 13 bases between them. CDR3 sequence: CASSLRTDQNTEAFF. For the CDR3, the DNA is TGTGCCAGCTCACTAAGGACAGATCAGAACACTGAAGCTTTCTTT. The full variable domain, in which reference TRBV18 and TRBJ1-1 provide the parts outside the CDR3, is NAGVMQNPRHLVRRRGQEARLRCSPMKGHSHVYWYRQLPEEGLKFMVYLQKENIIDESGMPKERFSAEFPKEGPSILRIQQVVRGDSAAYFCASSLRTDQNTEAFFGQGTRLTVV.

This rearrangement joins TRBV6-5 to TRBJ1-2; tentative D call: TRBD1 (5 bases). This CDR3 is built from 12 residues. The germline V gene encodes CDR1 MNHEY and CDR2 SVGAGI. The V end lost 5 bases, the J end lost 12 bases, and 16 bases lay between the germline ends. The chain's CDR3 is CASSPQPQGHTF. In DNA, the CDR3 is TGTGCCAGCAGTCCTCAACCTCAGGGACACACCTTC.

This chain uses TRBV20-1 with TRBJ1-2; TRBD1 matches at 9 bases. V was clipped by 3 bases and J by 3 bases; unmatched bases: 5. The CDR3 runs 14 residues. Germline CDR1 is DFQATT and CDR2 is SNEGSKA (reference sequence). CDR3 DNA sequence: TGCAGTGCTAGTAGGACAGGGGCCCACTATGGCTACACCTTC. It encodes CSASRTGAHYGYTF.

This chain links TRBV7-9 with TRBJ2-7; 8 bases align to TRBD1. The length of the CDR3 is 16 residues. From germline, CDR1 is SEHNR and CDR2 FQNEAQ (reference sequence). Trimming removed 2 bases from V and 1 base from J; junction bases left unmatched: 7. In DNA form, the CDR3 reads TGTGCCAGCAGCTTAAGGGCAGGGGGCTTGTCCTACGAGCAGTACTTC. This gives the protein CASSLRAGGLSYEQYF. The variable domain in full, with the rest retrieved from reference TRBV7-9 and TRBJ2-7, is DTGVSQNPRHKITKRGQNVTFRCDPISEHNRLYWYRQTLGQGPEFLTYFQNEAQLEKSRLLSDRFSAERPKGSFSTLEIQRTEQGDSAMYLCASSLRAGGLSYEQYFGPGTRLTVT.

The chain's CDR3 is CASSITELYEQYF. DNA of the CDR3: TGTGCCAGCAGTATTACGGAACTCTACGAGCAGTACTTC. The rearrangement joins TRBV6-2 or TRBV6-3 to TRBJ2-7; D not resolved. The CDR3 is 13 residues long. Germline lookup yields CDR1 MNHEY and CDR2 SVGEGT. V gave up 5 bases and J gave up 3 bases, with 11 bases separating them.

The rearrangement uses TRBV27 and TRBJ1-1; D is undetermined. This CDR3 comprises 15 residues. The germline CDR1 and CDR2 sequences are MNHEY and SMNVEV (reference sequence). Trimming cost V 2 bases and J 2 bases, with 12 bases left between them. CDR3 in DNA: TGTGCCAGCAGTTTAAGGATTTTCGGCAACACTGAAGCTTTCTTT. Its protein product is CASSLRIFGNTEAFF.

V usage is TRBV4-2 and J usage is TRBJ2-7; 11 bases are shared with TRBD2. Germline V gives CDR1 LGHNA, CDR2 YNFKEQ. The CDR3 runs to 16 residues. Trimming took 3 bases from V and 4 from J; bases not matched to a gene: 8. CDR3 DNA: TGTGCCAGCAGCCAGGTTAGCGGGAGGGCAGGGTACGAGCAGTACTTC. Translating gives CASSQVSGRAGYEQYF.

This clone is a singleton in its sample. The J gene is TRBJ2-7, the V gene TRBV27; the D is unclear. This CDR3 region has 14 residues. V was shortened by 4 bases and J by 3 bases, with 13 bases between the two germline ends. The germline gives CDR1 MNHEY, CDR2 SMNVEV (reference sequence). This chain's CDR3 is CASSSAGSGYEQYF. The CDR3 DNA follows: TGTGCCAGCAGTTCGGCAGGATCCGGCTACGAGCAGTACTTC.

V and J are TRBV29-1 and TRBJ2-1, with TRBD2 matching 14 bases. With 6 bases clipped from V and 9 bases from J, the junction kept 4 bases outside the gene matches. Germline CDR1 SQVTM, CDR2 ANQGSEA. The CDR3 has 13 amino acids. This chain's CDR3 is CSVGLAGESEQFF. The CDR3 DNA is TGCAGCGTGGGACTAGCGGGAGAGAGTGAGCAGTTCTTC.

This clone was picked up one time. The V and J genes are TRBV11-2 and TRBJ1-2; 8 positions match TRBD1. Germline V gene data show CDR1 as SGHAT and CDR2 as FQNNGV. The CDR3 length is 14 residues. V shed 2 bases and J 4 bases; nucleotides not matched to a gene: 3. The CDR3 spells CASSLPGTGYGYTF. For the CDR3, the DNA is TGTGCCAGCAGCTTACCCGGGACAGGCTATGGCTACACCTTC.

The rearrangement uses TRBV7-3 and TRBJ2-2; TRBD1 agrees at 8 bases. This CDR3 is 17 amino acids long. J gave up 4 bases and V 2 bases, and 9 bases lay outside the gene matches. CDR1 is SGHTA, CDR2 FQGTGA, per germline. The CDR3: CASSLWAGGISTGELFF. The CDR3 DNA reads as TGTGCCAGCAGCTTATGGGCAGGGGGCATTAGCACCGGGGAGCTGTTTTTT.

The chain uses TRBV3-1 (or the pseudogene TRBV3-2) and TRBJ2-3, with unresolved D. This CDR3 region has 14 residues. Looked up from germline, CDR1 is LGHDT and CDR2 is YNNKEL (reference sequence). Trimming shortened V by 0 bases and J by 4 bases, and 8 bases separated the two germline ends. CDR3 protein: CASSQDRAADTQYF. The CDR3 coding sequence is TGTGCCAGCAGCCAAGATAGGGCGGCAGATACGCAGTATTTT.

The V gene is TRBV19, the J gene TRBJ1-2, with a possible D match to TRBD1 (6 bases). CDR3 size: 15 residues. The V and J ends lost 7 bases and 5 bases respectively, with 20 bases between them. CDR1 and CDR2 from the germline V gene are LNHDA and SQIVND (reference sequence). The CDR3 nucleotides read TGTGCCAGTAAAATCAACCGGGACGGGACATATGGCTACACCTTC. Translating it yields CASKINRDGTYGYTF.

The rearrangement joins TRBV30 to TRBJ2-7; 9 nucleotides agree with TRBD1. The CDR3 is 15 residues long. The junction had 7 bases not matched to a gene; V was cut back by 0 bases and J by 4 bases. Germline CDR1 and CDR2: GTSNPN and SVGIG (reference sequence). DNA for the CDR3: TGTGCCTGGAGTGTACTAGGGACAGGGTCGTACGAGCAGTACTTC. The encoded protein is CAWSVLGTGSYEQYF.

The rearrangement joins TRBV9 to TRBJ2-3; D may be TRBD2 (6 bases). This CDR3 is 13 amino acids long. Deletions cut 0 bases from V and 4 bases from J, with 6 bases between. Germline V gene data show CDR1 as SGDLS and CDR2 as YYNGEE. The CDR3 region has the DNA TGTGCCAGCAGCGTAGGGGGGGCAGATACGCAGTATTTT. Residues: CASSVGGADTQYF.

J is TRBJ1-1 and V is TRBV10-3; no reliable D call. Trimming removed 0 bases from V and 0 bases from J, with 2 bases in between. The CDR3 has 13 amino acids. CDR1 is ENHRY and CDR2 is SYGVKD in the germline V gene. CDR3 residues: CAISESMNTEAFF. DNA for the CDR3: TGTGCCATCAGTGAGTCGATGAACACTGAAGCTTTCTTT.

V gene TRBV24-1 combines with J gene TRBJ1-4, with unresolved D. CDR3 length: 13 amino acids. The V gene's germline CDR1 is KGHDR and CDR2 SFDVKD. Trimming removed 4 bases from V and 8 bases from J, with 10 bases in between. CDR3 in amino acids: CATSDPKDEKLFF. The DNA of the CDR3 is TGTGCCACCAGTGACCCTAAGGACGAAAAACTGTTTTTT.

The V call is TRBV9, the J call TRBJ1-2, with D perhaps TRBD1 (5 bases). V gave up 0 bases and J gave up 4 bases, with 10 bases separating them. Looked up from germline, CDR1 is SGDLS and CDR2 is YYNGEE. The CDR3 is made up of 14 amino acids. CDR3 region: CASSVGQGSYGYTF. DNA of the CDR3: TGTGCCAGCAGCGTAGGGCAGGGCAGCTATGGCTACACCTTC.

The V call is TRBV10-3, the J call TRBJ2-1; TRBD2 matches at 13 bases. The CDR3 loop spans 17 amino acids. Germline values: CDR1 ENHRY, CDR2 SYGVKD. V dropped 4 bases and J dropped 2; count of bases not matched to a gene: 5. CDR3 coding DNA: TGTGCCATCAGTGGAGATGGGACTAGCGGGACCTACAATGAGCAGTTCTTC. Amino acid sequence: CAISGDGTSGTYNEQFF.

This clone was observed once. This chain joins TRBV3-1 (or the pseudogene TRBV3-2) and TRBJ2-1; 11 nucleotides match TRBD1. The CDR3 extends over 16 amino acids. J lost 6 bases, V lost 4 bases, and 8 bases had no gene match. Germline V gene sequence: CDR1 LGHDT, CDR2 YNNKEL (reference sequence). The CDR3: CASSLPGQGASNEQFF. In DNA, the CDR3 is TGTGCCAGCAGCCTCCCAGGACAGGGGGCCAGCAATGAGCAGTTCTTC.

The chain links TRBV19 to TRBJ2-1; 9 bases map to TRBD2. Germline V gene lookup returns CDR1 LNHDA and CDR2 SQIVND (reference sequence). The CDR3 is 19 amino acids. After removal of 10 bases from V and 2 bases from J, the junction contained 21 bases not matched to a gene. The CDR3 spells CATSTTAGGRIIPYNEQFF. CDR3 coding DNA: TGTGCCACCTCTACGACAGCGGGAGGTCGAATAATACCCTACAATGAGCAGTTCTTC.

This sequence joins TRBV6-2 or TRBV6-3 and TRBJ1-2; the D gene is possibly TRBD1 (6 bases). Germline CDR1 MNHEY, CDR2 SVGEGT. This CDR3 is 12 amino acids long. V was trimmed by 6 bases and J by 8 bases, leaving 13 bases between them. The CDR3: CASSFTGSGYTF. The CDR3 region has the DNA TGTGCCAGCAGCTTCACAGGGTCCGGCTACACCTTC.

The chain recombines TRBV3-1 (or the pseudogene TRBV3-2) with TRBJ1-1; tentatively, D is TRBD1 (5 bases). Germline CDR1 reads LGHDT; CDR2 reads YNNKEL (reference sequence). V was clipped by 4 bases and J by 0 bases, with 12 bases between them. The CDR3 is 15 residues long. Here the CDR3 reads CASSPEGRMNTEAFF. The CDR3 DNA reads TGTGCCAGCAGCCCTGAGGGACGGATGAACACTGAAGCTTTCTTT.

This clone was picked up a small number of times. V gene TRBV19 combines with J gene TRBJ1-1, with D possibly TRBD1 on 5 matching bases. The CDR3 totals 15 residues. V dropped 4 bases and J dropped 1 base, with 13 bases sitting between them. Germline V gives CDR1 LNHDA, CDR2 SQIVND (reference sequence). Written as DNA, the CDR3 is TGTGCCAGTAGTAGAGCCGGGACGGAGAACACTGAAGCTTTCTTT. Translation gives CASSRAGTENTEAFF. Using reference TRBV19 and TRBJ1-1 for the parts outside the CDR3, the full variable domain is DGGITQSPKYLFRKEGQNVTLSCEQNLNHDAMYWYRQDPGQGLRLIYYSQIVNDFQKGDIAEGYSVSREKKESFPLTVTSAQKNPTAFYLCASSRAGTENTEAFFGQGTRLTVV.